A single TCR beta chain is shown here with its context. Clones were read by immunoSEQ multiplex PCR, and TCRdb kept only the in-frame ones, dropping some. This table has under 40,000 clones, around four fifths appearing once. This sample was included in a study of control samples from healthy donors and cancer patients. The CDR3 runs 13 residues. With 1 base removed from V and 5 bases from J, the gap between germline ends came to 6 bases. The V gene's germline CDR1 is MNHEY and CDR2 SMNVEV (reference sequence). The J gene is TRBJ2-1, the V gene TRBV27; no clear D. Sequenced material: PBMCs. The TCR sequence derives from a woman aged 55-69 years with lung cancer. Here the CDR3 DNA reads TGTGCCAGCAGTTTATGGAGAAACAATGAGCAGTTCTTC. Translating gives CASSLWRNNEQFF.